This T cell receptor (beta chain) was captured in a study of PD-1 blockade in classical Hodgkin lymphoma. Time point denoted: newly diagnosed, previously untreated cHL patient sample. Comparison samples consisted of PBMCs from newly diagnosed, untreated classical Hodgkin lymphoma. The length of the CDR3 is 16 residues. Germline V gene lookup returns CDR1 SGHRS and CDR2 YFSETQ. V lost 4 bases and J lost 4, with 18 bases in between. TCRdb's copy holds only in-frame clones and misses some; the assay was immunoSEQ multiplex PCR. Of some 21,000 clones in the sample, approximately 94% were seen once. Sequenced material: peripheral blood mononuclear cells (PBMCs). The genes are TRBV5-1 and TRBJ1-3; D perhaps matches TRBD1 (5 bases). The sequence was obtained from a human donor with classical Hodgkin lymphoma. The CDR3 here is CASSIGVSGPGNTIYF. As DNA, the CDR3 is TGCGCCAGCAGCATTGGGGTTTCGGGGCCCGGAAACACCATATATTTT.